One and the same sample provided the 25 T cell receptor beta chains below, sequenced in a study of CD8+CD57+ T cells in acquired aplastic anemia. Profiling of TCR beta VDJ combinations and CDR3 sequences used genomic DNA as template. TCRdb independently ran MiXCR on the reads; one entry per CDR3 protein. Among approximately 190,000 distinct CDR3 sequences listed, more than 45% were seen once. The sequenced patients had an expansion of CD8+CD57+ cells seen by flow cytometry. Input material: sorted CD4+, CD8+, or CD8+CD57+ T cells (not recorded which) from PBMCs. These receptor sequences come from a human donor with aplastic anemia.

The V call is TRBV29-1, the J call TRBJ2-2; 8 nucleotides line up with TRBD1. Germline V lookup: CDR1 SQVTM, CDR2 ANQGSEA. The V gene end was trimmed by 5 bases and the J gene end by 5 bases; junction bases not matched to a gene: 4. There are 13 residues in the CDR3. CDR3 residues: CSVSRTGTGELFF. CDR3 DNA: TGCAGCGTTTCGAGGACAGGGACCGGGGAGCTGTTTTTT.

This CDR3 is CASSPGNQETQYF. CDR3 in DNA: TGCGCCAGCTCTCCGGGGAACCAAGAGACCCAGTACTTC. The gene calls are TRBV4-3 and TRBJ2-5; a possible D gene is TRBD2 (5 bases). The CDR3 is made up of 13 amino acids. The germline V and J ends were trimmed by 8 bases and 0 bases, with 10 bases remaining between them. Per germline, CDR1 LGHNA and CDR2 YSLEER.

The chain couples TRBV2 to TRBJ1-2; TRBD1 aligns across 7 bases. The ends lost 6 bases at V and 8 bases at J; junction bases unmatched: 6. The CDR3 is 12 residues long. Germline V gene lookup returns CDR1 SNHLY and CDR2 FYNNEI. CDR3: CASRGDSTGYTF. CDR3 DNA sequence: TGTGCCAGCAGGGGGGACAGCACCGGCTACACCTTC.

V and J are TRBV7-2 and TRBJ2-1; TRBD1 is a possible D gene (5 bases). V was pared by 6 bases and J by 6 bases, with 12 bases between. The CDR3 spans 13 residues. Per germline, CDR1 SGHTA and CDR2 FQGNSA. This CDR3 reads CASRPDTPNEQFF. The CDR3 DNA is TGTGCCAGCAGACCGGACACCCCCAATGAGCAGTTCTTC. Full variable domain (remainder filled in from reference TRBV7-2 and TRBJ2-1): GAGVSQSPSNKVTEKGKDVELRCDPISGHTALYWYRQSLGQGLEFLIYFQGNSAPDKSGLPSDRFSAERTGGSVSTLTIQRTQQEDSAVYLCASRPDTPNEQFFGPGTRLTVL.

In its sample, this clonotype was seen many times. This chain joins TRBV24-1 and TRBJ2-1; TRBD1 matches at 8 bases. This CDR3 contains 16 residues. After removal of 4 bases from V and 2 bases from J, the junction contained 6 bases not matched to a gene. Germline lookup yields CDR1 KGHDR and CDR2 SFDVKD. CDR3 coding DNA: TGTGCCACCAGTGACCCTCGGACAGGGACCTACAATGAGCAGTTCTTC. It yields the protein CATSDPRTGTYNEQFF.

This clonotype was picked up many times. This chain links TRBV7-9 with TRBJ1-1; possible D gene TRBD1, 5 bases. This CDR3 has 14 amino acids. Trimming left V 2 bases short and J 4 bases short, with 11 bases between. The V gene's germline CDR1 is SEHNR and CDR2 FQNEAQ (reference sequence). The CDR3 region has the DNA TGTGCCAGCAGCTTACAGGGTGGGAGCACTGAAGCTTTCTTT. Its translation: CASSLQGGSTEAFF.

V gene TRBV20-1 combines with J gene TRBJ2-1, with D possibly TRBD2 on 5 matching bases. Trimming pared 7 bases from V and 0 bases from J, leaving 13 bases between. There are 14 residues in the CDR3. CDR1 and CDR2 (germline): DFQATT, SNEGSKA (reference sequence). The CDR3 DNA reads as TGCAGTGTTGCTCGCGGGCCCTCCTACAATGAGCAGTTCTTC. Translation: CSVARGPSYNEQFF.

This clonotype was observed at least ten times. The V and J genes are TRBV6-1 and TRBJ2-7; 13 bases match TRBD2. CDR3 size: 15 residues. Trimming at V came to 5 bases and at J to 9 bases, leaving 10 bases not matched to a gene. Germline V lookup: CDR1 MNHNS, CDR2 SASEGT. The CDR3: CASSSLGLAGVGQYF. DNA for the CDR3: TGTGCCAGCAGTTCCCTTGGACTAGCGGGAGTTGGGCAGTACTTC.

The chain recombines TRBV4-2 with TRBJ2-3, with 14 nucleotides matching TRBD2. The CDR3 is 16 amino acids. V lost 4 bases to trimming and J lost 7 bases; unmatched junction nucleotides: 7. CDR1 and CDR2 (germline): LGHNA, YNFKEQ. The CDR3 nucleotides read TGTGCCAGCAGCCCGGGACTAGCGGGAGCGGGGTATACGCAGTATTTT. As protein: CASSPGLAGAGYTQYF.

The chain has TRBV2 and TRBJ2-5; D not certain. CDR1 and CDR2 (germline): SNHLY, FYNNEI. Trimming took 4 bases from V and 4 from J, leaving 16 bases between them. The CDR3 is 15 residues long. The CDR3 reads CASSAPLTGRETQYF. In DNA form, the CDR3 reads TGTGCCAGCAGTGCCCCCCTGACTGGGCGAGAGACCCAGTACTTC.

This chain joins TRBV4-1 and TRBJ2-1, with 10 bases aligning to TRBD2. The V gene's germline CDR1 is MGHRA and CDR2 YSYEKL. This CDR3 has 20 amino acids. V trimming: 0 bases; J trimming: 0 bases; junction bases outside the gene matches: 11. The CDR3 here is CASSQEGTSALVSSYNEQFF. CDR3 sequence (DNA): TGCGCCAGCAGCCAAGAGGGGACTAGCGCTTTAGTTAGCTCCTACAATGAGCAGTTCTTC.

The CDR3, as DNA: TGTGCCAGCAGATATGACGGGGAGCTGTTTTTT. Translating it yields CASRYDGELFF. J is TRBJ2-2 and V is TRBV7-2; the D is unclear. The CDR3 consists of 11 residues. Between the trimmed V and J ends, which lost 6 bases and 7 bases, there was a span of 6 bases. From germline, CDR1 is SGHTA and CDR2 FQGNSA.

The J gene is TRBJ1-5, the V gene TRBV12-3 or TRBV12-4; possible D gene TRBD1, 5 bases. The CDR3 runs 15 residues. The V end was cut by 2 bases, the J end by 6 bases, with 14 bases between. The CDR3 sequence is CASSLYGGGGQPQHF. CDR3 nucleotide sequence: TGTGCCAGCAGTTTATACGGCGGGGGGGGTCAGCCCCAGCATTTT.

The chain links TRBV7-9 to TRBJ1-1; D ambiguous. The germline gives CDR1 SEHNR, CDR2 FQNEAQ (reference sequence). The CDR3 contains 12 residues. The V end lost 8 bases, the J end lost 2 bases, and 9 bases lay between the germline ends. The CDR3 DNA follows: TGTGCCAGCGTAGGGAAAAACACTGAAGCTTTCTTT. Encoded protein: CASVGKNTEAFF.

This clonotype was seen many times. The rearrangement joins TRBV4-2 to TRBJ2-5; the D gene is possibly TRBD2 (5 bases). Trimming shortened V by 4 bases and J by 1 base, and 10 bases separated the two germline ends. The germline V gene encodes CDR1 LGHNA and CDR2 YNFKEQ. CDR3 size: 14 residues. The CDR3 here is CASSRGLRQETQYF. CDR3 nucleotides: TGTGCCAGCAGCCGCGGACTGCGCCAAGAGACCCAGTACTTC.

Comments on this clonotype: A much larger clone sits a single nucleotide away, making a read error possible. The V gene is TRBV12-3 or TRBV12-4, the J gene TRBJ2-7, with 7 bases lining up with TRBD1. CDR3 length: 16 amino acids. The CDR3 nucleotides read TGTGCCAGCAGTTTAAAGGACCCAGGGGGTTCCTGCGAGCAGTACTTC. Translation: CASSLKDPGGSCEQYF.

This chain uses TRBV10-1 with TRBJ1-2, with a possible D match to TRBD1 (6 bases). The germline gives CDR1 WNHNN, CDR2 SYGVQD (reference sequence). This CDR3 has 15 residues. V lost 7 bases, J lost 3 bases, and 18 bases lay in between. CDR3 residues: CASNDDMDSHYGYTF. Here the CDR3 DNA reads TGCGCCAGCAACGACGACATGGACAGTCACTATGGCTACACCTTC.

The chain joins TRBV10-3 to TRBJ2-5, with D unresolved. This CDR3 comprises 12 residues. V lost 2 bases, J lost 3 bases, and 4 bases lay in between. CDR1 is ENHRY and CDR2 is SYGVKD in the germline V gene. The DNA for the CDR3 is TGTGCCATCAGTGAGGGTGAAGAGACCCAGTACTTC. Protein sequence: CAISEGEETQYF.

The chain combines TRBV29-1 with TRBJ2-5; TRBD1 is a possible D gene (6 bases). Trimming took 3 bases from V and 9 from J, leaving 17 bases between them. CDR1 is SQVTM, CDR2 ANQGSEA, per germline. CDR3 length: 13 amino acids. CDR3 sequence reads: CSVDSGQQGPQYF. CDR3 nucleotide sequence: TGCAGCGTTGATAGTGGACAGCAAGGCCCCCAGTACTTC.

This clonotype was counted a single time. The chain couples TRBV7-9 to TRBJ2-1, with D uncertain. Germline-derived CDR1 and CDR2 are SEHNR and FQNEAQ (reference sequence). The CDR3 has 12 residues. V dropped 9 bases and J dropped 4 bases, with 10 bases sitting between them. Written as DNA, the CDR3 is TGTGCCAGTAGTATCATGTACAATGAGCAGTTCTTC. It specifies CASSIMYNEQFF.

V gene TRBV10-3 combines with J gene TRBJ2-5; 9 positions match TRBD1. The CDR3 has 12 amino acids. The V gene's germline CDR1 is ENHRY and CDR2 SYGVKD. V trimming: 8 bases; J trimming: 6 bases; junction bases outside the gene matches: 4. CDR3 DNA: TGTGCCATCCGGGACAGGGAACAGACCCAGTACTTC. Translated, it gives CAIRDREQTQYF.

This clonotype occurred a few times. CDR3: CATSRARGRADTQYF. The CDR3 DNA is TGTGCCACCAGCAGAGCCCGCGGGAGGGCAGATACGCAGTATTTT. The rearrangement joins TRBV15 to TRBJ2-3; TRBD2 matches at 9 bases. Germline V gene sequence: CDR1 LNHNV, CDR2 YYDKDF (reference sequence). The CDR3 is 15 residues long. With 1 base clipped from V and 4 bases from J, the junction kept 3 bases outside the gene matches.

This clonotype came up many times. The chain is built from TRBV7-2 and TRBJ1-1; D gene ambiguous. The CDR3 covers 12 residues. Looked up from germline, CDR1 is SGHTA and CDR2 is FQGNSA. V was cut by 5 bases and J by 2 bases, with 6 bases left in between. The CDR3 coding sequence is TGTGCCAGCAGCCCCTACAACACTGAAGCTTTCTTT. This encodes CASSPYNTEAFF. The whole variable domain, filled in from reference TRBV7-2 and TRBJ1-1, reads GAGVSQSPSNKVTEKGKDVELRCDPISGHTALYWYRQSLGQGLEFLIYFQGNSAPDKSGLPSDRFSAERTGGSVSTLTIQRTQQEDSAVYLCASSPYNTEAFFGQGTRLTVV.

On this clonotype itself: A much more abundant neighbour one base away suggests this may be a read error. The chain employs TRBV28 and TRBJ1-1; D is unclear. This CDR3 comprises 12 residues. With 4 bases removed from V and 5 bases from J, the gap between germline ends came to 8 bases. Germline assignment: CDR1 MDHEN and CDR2 SYDVKM. The CDR3 spells CASSSGWTEAFF. In DNA, the CDR3 is TGTGCCAGCAGTTCAGGATGGACTGAAGCTTTCTTT. Full variable domain (outside the CDR3, taken from reference TRBV28 and TRBJ1-1): DVKVTQSSRYLVKRTGEKVFLECVQDMDHENMFWYRQDPGLGLRLIYFSYDVKMKEKGDIPEGYSVSREKKERFSLILESASTNQTSMYLCASSSGWTEAFFGQGTRLTVV.

Regarding this clonotype: A read error may explain this, as a much larger clone is one base away. The genes are TRBV10-1 and TRBJ2-1; the D gene is possibly TRBD2 (5 bases). The CDR3 covers 13 residues. Germline CDR1 WNHNN, CDR2 SYGVQD (reference sequence). The CDR3 coding sequence is TGTGCCAGCAGTTTTGGGAGAATGGAGACCCAGTTCTTC. Protein sequence: CASSFGRMETQFF.